The rows below give T cell receptor beta chains drawn from one sample of a study of T cell responses to AZD1222 COVID-19 vaccine. The repertoire was sequenced with immunoSEQ multiplex PCR; TCRdb's copy has only in-frame clones and lacks some. The table lists approximately 150,000 clones, 85% to 90% of them singletons, with about 4.3% in the top ten. Material: peripheral blood, obtained 28 days after the second dose of the MenACWY control vaccine. The origin of the receptors is an adult who received the MenACWY meningococcal vaccine as a control. CDR3s include the opening cysteine and the closing phenylalanine or tryptophan. A D gene is named only where the DNA matches it firmly. The size field is filled for only some rows; it gives once, few, many or a size class.

V	size	J	D	length	CDR3	DNA
TRBV19	-	TRBJ2-7	TRBD2	15	CASSSTSGRFYEQYF	TGTGCCAGTAGTTCGACTAGCGGGAGATTCTACGAGCAGTACTTC
TRBV6-4	few	TRBJ2-3	-	15	CASSAEGQGTDTQYF	TGTGCCAGCAGTGCCGAGGGTCAAGGCACAGATACGCAGTATTTT
TRBV20-1	-	TRBJ1-2	TRBD1	11	CSARVGQVNTF	TGCAGTGCTAGGGTGGGACAGGTCAACACCTTC
TRBV5-1	-	TRBJ1-4	TRBD1	14	CASSLGTGGEKLFF	TGCGCCAGCAGCTTGGGGACAGGGGGTGAAAAACTGTTTTTT
TRBV4-3	-	TRBJ2-6	-	19	CASSQDRGTGNSGANVLTF	TGCGCCAGCAGCCAAGATCGCGGGACGGGAAACTCTGGGGCCAACGTCCTGACTTTC
TRBV10-3	-	TRBJ2-7	-	14	CAISSGGRNYEQYF	TGTGCCATCAGCTCTGGAGGGAGGAACTACGAGCAGTACTTC
TRBV28	-	TRBJ1-2	TRBD1	14	CASTFSDRGHGYTF	TGTGCCAGCACCTTCTCGGACAGGGGGCATGGCTACACCTTC
TRBV27	-	TRBJ1-5	-	17	CASSRVGDSFNQEPQHF	TGTGCCAGCAGCCGCGTTGGCGACAGCTTTAATCAGGAGCCCCAGCATTTT
TRBV28	-	TRBJ2-7	-	14	CASSLGTNDDEQYF	TGTGCCAGCAGTTTAGGAACTAACGACGACGAGCAGTACTTC
TRBV5-6	few	TRBJ1-1	-	13	CASSQNWNTEAFF	TGTGCCAGCAGCCAAAACTGGAACACTGAAGCTTTCTTT
TRBV5-4	-	TRBJ2-7	-	14	CASSLGRSSYEQYF	TGTGCCAGCAGCCTGGGCCGAAGCTCCTACGAGCAGTACTTC
TRBV19	-	TRBJ2-2	-	15	CASSPRGAGTGELFF	TGTGCCAGTAGTCCCAGGGGGGCAGGGACCGGGGAGCTGTTTTTT
TRBV7-9	-	TRBJ2-5	-	13	CASSFGEQETQYF	TGTGCCAGCAGCTTTGGCGAACAAGAGACCCAGTACTTC
TRBV6-2/TRBV6-3	-	TRBJ2-7	-	11	CASSTFHEQYF	TGTGCCAGCAGTACCTTTCACGAGCAGTACTTC
TRBV27	-	TRBJ1-2	TRBD1	14	CASSLKGGNYGYTF	TGTGCCAGCAGTTTGAAAGGGGGCAACTATGGCTACACCTTC
TRBV2	-	TRBJ2-1	-	17	CASSERQLPSSYNEQFF	TGTGCCAGCAGTGAAAGACAGCTGCCGAGCTCCTACAATGAGCAGTTCTTC
TRBV28	few	TRBJ1-5	-	15	CASSIRVSNNQPQHF	TGTGCCAGCAGTATTCGGGTTTCGAACAATCAGCCCCAGCATTTT